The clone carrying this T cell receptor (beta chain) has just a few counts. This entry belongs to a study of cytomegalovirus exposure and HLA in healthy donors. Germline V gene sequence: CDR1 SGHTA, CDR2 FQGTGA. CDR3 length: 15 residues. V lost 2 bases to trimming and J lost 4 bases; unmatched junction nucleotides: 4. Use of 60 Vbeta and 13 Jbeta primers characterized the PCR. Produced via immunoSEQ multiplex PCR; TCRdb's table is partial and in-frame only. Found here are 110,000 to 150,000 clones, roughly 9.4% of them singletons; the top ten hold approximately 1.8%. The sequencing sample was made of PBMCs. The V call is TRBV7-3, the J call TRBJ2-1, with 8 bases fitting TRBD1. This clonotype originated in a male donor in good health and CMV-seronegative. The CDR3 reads CASSLSGGVYNEQFF. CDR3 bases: TGTGCCAGCAGCTTATCAGGGGGCGTGTACAATGAGCAGTTCTTC.